This T cell receptor (beta chain) is drawn from a study of shared clonotypes between healthy human individuals. Participating donors were healthy, HIV-negative adults free of recent acute infections or vaccinations. Only in-frame clones appear in the TCRdb table, and some are missing; sequencing was by immunoSEQ multiplex PCR. The sample carries around 2,000,000 clones, 95% recorded once. Germline loops: CDR1 GTSNPN, CDR2 SVGIG (reference sequence). This CDR3 is 14 amino acids long. Unmatched junction bases numbered 8, after V lost 0 bases and J lost 6 bases. The chain combines TRBV30 with TRBJ2-7, with 7 bases matching TRBD2. The sample taken for sequencing was naive CD4+ T cells sorted from blood. Subset: CD45RA+ positively selected. The sequence derives from a man younger than 35 in good health. DNA of the CDR3: TGTGCCTGGAGTGTACTAGCGACGATCGGCGAGCAGTACTTC. It yields the protein CAWSVLATIGEQYF.